This record concerns one T cell receptor (beta chain) sequence. Its antigen is undetermined. The CDR3 loop spans 16 amino acids. V gave up 2 bases and J gave up 6 bases, with 17 bases separating them. Per germline, CDR1 SEHNR and CDR2 FQNEAQ (reference sequence). This sample is drawn from a study of cytomegalovirus exposure and HLA in healthy donors. Broader study findings: There were several of the most significant clusters that appeared linked to common viral pathogens in a later analysis. Donors belonging to an Asian-associated ancestry cluster reportedly showed fewer N-insertions in productive TCRs than the approximately 670-donor mean, according to what a later analysis found. Prior analysis indicated that the majority of TCR beta V segments exhibited productivity approximately 87% or approximately 30% of the time.

The PCR ran on 60 Vbeta and 13 Jbeta primers. Measured with immunoSEQ multiplex PCR; TCRdb has only the in-frame clones, and not every one. The sample's table shows tens of thousands of clones. The origin of this receptor is a woman aged 18-29 years in good health and CMV-seronegative. The rearrangement joins TRBV7-9 to TRBJ1-5, with D maybe TRBD1 (5 bases). The sequenced material came from PBMCs. The CDR3 region has the DNA TGTGCCAGCAGCTTATGGTCAGGTCAGGGAGGTCAGCCCCAGCATTTT. It translates to CASSLWSGQGGQPQHF.